These 7 T cell receptor beta chains originate from one sample sequenced in a study of cytomegalovirus exposure and HLA in healthy donors. This PCR relied on a set of 60 Vbeta primers and 13 Jbeta primers. Assay: immunoSEQ multiplex PCR; the TCRdb copy retains only in-frame clones and omits some. The sample contains 170,000 or so clones, approximately 84% of which appear only once. What was sequenced was PBMCs. These TCRs come from a boy aged 2-15 years in good health and CMV-seronegative.

CDR3 loop: CASSSSVRGRGQPQHF. CDR3 nucleotides: TGTGCCAGCAGCTCATCGGTGAGGGGGCGAGGTCAGCCCCAGCATTTT. The V and J genes are TRBV7-8 and TRBJ1-5, with 7 positions matching TRBD1. The CDR3 length is 16 residues. Germline V lookup: CDR1 SGHVS, CDR2 FQNEAQ. Losses at the gene ends were 4 bases for V and 6 bases for J; bases not matched to a gene: 12.

The chain has TRBV29-1 and TRBJ1-1; maybe TRBD1 (6 bases). The CDR3 has 11 amino acids. V was clipped by 6 bases and J by 7 bases, with 12 bases between them. Germline values: CDR1 SQVTM, CDR2 ANQGSEA. DNA of the CDR3: TGCAGCGTCTGGACAGTCGATGAAGCTTTCTTT. Its protein product is CSVWTVDEAFF. The whole variable domain, filled in from reference TRBV29-1 and TRBJ1-1, reads SAVISQKPSRDICQRGTSLTIQCQVDSQVTMMFWYRQQPGQSLTLIATANQGSEATYESGFVIDKFPISRPNLTFSTLTVSNMSPEDSSIYLCSVWTVDEAFFGQGTRLTVV.

The chain carries TRBV10-3 and TRBJ2-7, with 7 bases fitting TRBD2. The V and J ends lost 5 bases and 6 bases, in that order; junction bases with no gene match: 7. The germline CDR1 and CDR2 sequences are ENHRY and SYGVKD. The CDR3 sequence is 13 residues long. CDR3 protein: CAISRQGGSEQYF. CDR3 in DNA: TGTGCCATCAGTCGTCAGGGCGGGAGCGAGCAGTACTTC.

The CDR3 reads CASSLTSPLLAGADTQYF. CDR3 DNA: TGTGCCAGCAGCCTCACGAGCCCCCTACTAGCGGGAGCAGATACGCAGTATTTT. The V and J genes are TRBV27 and TRBJ2-3; the match to TRBD2 covers 11 bases. Per germline, CDR1 MNHEY and CDR2 SMNVEV (reference sequence). V gave up 6 bases and J gave up 4 bases; unmatched junction bases: 15. This CDR3 has 18 residues.

The chain combines TRBV5-1 with TRBJ1-2, with unresolved D. The ends were cut back, 4 bases at V and 3 bases at J, with 16 bases in the middle. The germline V gene encodes CDR1 SGHRS and CDR2 YFSETQ. The CDR3 sequence is 15 residues long. The CDR3 DNA follows: TGCGCCAGCAGCCGGGTGGAGGGCCGGGACTATGGCTACACCTTC. This gives the protein CASSRVEGRDYGYTF. Combining the CDR3 with reference TRBV5-1 and TRBJ1-2 gives the whole variable domain KAGVTQTPRYLIKTRGQQVTLSCSPISGHRSVSWYQQTPGQGLQFLFEYFSETQRNKGNFPGRFSGRQFSNSRSEMNVSTLELGDSALYLCASSRVEGRDYGYTFGSGTRLTVV.

This chain joins TRBV15 and TRBJ2-5; TRBD1 aligns across 8 bases. V was pared by 0 bases and J by 2 bases, with 14 bases of the junction left unmatched. The CDR3 extends over 19 amino acids. The V gene's germline CDR1 is LNHNV and CDR2 YYDKDF (reference sequence). CDR3 region: CATSRDRPPQGGWQETQYF. The CDR3, as DNA: TGTGCCACCAGCAGAGATCGACCACCACAGGGGGGCTGGCAAGAGACCCAGTACTTC.

This sequence joins TRBV5-6 and TRBJ1-5, with a possible D match to TRBD1 (5 bases). Trimming left V 0 bases short and J 0 bases short, with 13 bases between. Germline loops: CDR1 SGHDT, CDR2 YYEEEE. There are 17 residues in the CDR3. CDR3 sequence (DNA): TGTGCCAGCAGCTTGGGAGATAGACAGTTTAGCAATCAGCCCCAGCATTTT. It codes for CASSLGDRQFSNQPQHF.